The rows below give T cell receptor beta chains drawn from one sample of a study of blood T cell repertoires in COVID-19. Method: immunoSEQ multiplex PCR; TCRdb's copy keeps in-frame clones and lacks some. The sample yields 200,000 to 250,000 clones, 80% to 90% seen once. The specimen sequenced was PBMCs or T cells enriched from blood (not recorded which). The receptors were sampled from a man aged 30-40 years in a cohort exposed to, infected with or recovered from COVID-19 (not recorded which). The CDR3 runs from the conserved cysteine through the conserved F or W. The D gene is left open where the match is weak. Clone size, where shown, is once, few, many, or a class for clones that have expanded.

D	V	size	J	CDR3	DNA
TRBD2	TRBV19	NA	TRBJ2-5	CASSMLGLAGGQETQYF	TGTGCCAGTAGTATGCTGGGACTAGCGGGAGGTCAAGAGACCCAGTACTTC
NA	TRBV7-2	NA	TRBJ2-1	CASSLTDYNEQFF	TGTGCCAGCAGCTTAACTGACTACAATGAGCAGTTCTTC
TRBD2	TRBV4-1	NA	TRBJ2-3	CASSQVLAGGRDTQYF	TGCGCCAGCAGCCAGGTACTAGCGGGAGGGCGAGATACGCAGTATTTT
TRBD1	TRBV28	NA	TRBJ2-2	CASSPLPSGTGRSGELFF	TGTGCCAGCAGTCCCCTCCCCTCCGGGACAGGGAGATCCGGGGAGCTGTTTTTT
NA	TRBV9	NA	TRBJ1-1	CASSAPTENTEAFF	TGTGCCAGCAGCGCCCCGACAGAGAACACTGAAGCTTTCTTT
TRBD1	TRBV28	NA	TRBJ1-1	CASSLDRGRKTEAFF	TGTGCCAGCAGTTTAGACAGGGGGCGGAAAACTGAAGCTTTCTTT
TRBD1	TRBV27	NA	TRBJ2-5	CASSHNLIGTDMYQETQYF	TGTGCCAGCAGTCACAACCTCATCGGGACAGATATGTACCAAGAGACCCAGTACTTC
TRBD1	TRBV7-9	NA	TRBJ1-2	CASSLGTGPISGYTF	TGTGCCAGCAGCTTAGGGACAGGCCCCATTAGTGGCTACACCTTC
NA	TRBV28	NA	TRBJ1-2	CASSLVVPYGYTF	TGTGCCAGCAGCCTCGTCGTCCCTTATGGCTACACCTTC
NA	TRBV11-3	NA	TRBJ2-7	CASSQRPGSSYEQYF	TGTGCCAGCAGCCAAAGACCGGGGTCTTCCTACGAGCAGTACTTC
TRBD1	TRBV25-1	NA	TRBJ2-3	CASSEGKGTAPSDTQYF	TGTGCCAGCAGTGAGGGGAAGGGGACAGCCCCATCAGATACGCAGTATTTT
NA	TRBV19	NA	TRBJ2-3	CASSIQAVVSTDTQYF	TGTGCCAGTAGTATCCAGGCCGTAGTCAGCACAGATACGCAGTATTTT
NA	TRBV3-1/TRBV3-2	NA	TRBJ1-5	CASSQADGRESWPQHF	TGTGCCAGCAGCCAAGCCGATGGCAGGGAAAGCTGGCCCCAGCATTTT
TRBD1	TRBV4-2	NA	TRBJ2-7	CASSQEWTGTHGQYF	TGTGCCAGCAGCCAAGAATGGACAGGTACGCACGGGCAGTACTTC
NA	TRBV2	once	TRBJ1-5	CASSEARAVLPVNQPQHF	TGTGCCAGCAGTGAAGCGCGGGCAGTTTTGCCAGTCAATCAGCCCCAGCATTTT